These T cell receptor beta chains were read from a single sample in a study of technical replicates of blood from several donors. The method was immunoSEQ multiplex PCR; TCRdb's version includes in-frame clones alone and lacks a portion of them. The sample contains some 87,000 clones, 97% of which appear only once. The specimen sequenced was T cells isolated from PBMCs. The receptors were gathered from a human donor in good health. Each CDR3 is given without its conserved first and last residue. Each record gives: V gene, D gene, CDR3 protein. The D gene is left open where the match is weak.

V: TRBV4-1
D: .
CDR3: ASSQEGGYGYT

V: TRBV7-2
D: TRBD1
CDR3: ASSLDRALSYEQY

V: TRBV28
D: TRBD1
CDR3: ASTPQGVQETQY

V: TRBV7-9
D: .
CDR3: ASSQAQGNREQY

V: TRBV15
D: TRBD2
CDR3: ATSREAGLENNEQF

V: TRBV10-3
D: TRBD2
CDR3: AISEQFFGLAGAVHAKNIQY

V: TRBV5-1
D: .
CDR3: ASSFLQGSTDTQY

V: TRBV9
D: TRBD1
CDR3: ASSDGTAATNEKLF

V: TRBV10-1
D: TRBD1
CDR3: ASSGTGGTNTGELF

V: TRBV5-6
D: .
CDR3: ASSHYRDTLYSNQPQH

V: TRBV7-9
D: .
CDR3: ASSLVGSVYNEQF

V: TRBV10-3
D: TRBD2
CDR3: AISEGLAGGSYNEQF

V: TRBV7-9
D: .
CDR3: ASSPAMEETQY

V: TRBV11-2
D: TRBD2
CDR3: ASSSIRVLAGVEQY

V: TRBV6-1
D: .
CDR3: ASRQALGAHGYT

V: TRBV7-9
D: TRBD1
CDR3: ASSVGTGWEKLF

V: TRBV6-1
D: TRBD1
CDR3: ASSEAAGGYEQF

V: TRBV5-6
D: .
CDR3: ASSSMSTSGANVLT

V: TRBV15
D: .
CDR3: ATSTTASYEQY

V: TRBV28
D: TRBD2
CDR3: ASTDPGLVPETQY

V: TRBV9
D: TRBD1
CDR3: ASSGQGRWTEAF

V: TRBV28
D: .
CDR3: ASSTMGLDGFPAYEQY

V: TRBV5-6
D: .
CDR3: ASSRAMGTGYGYT

V: TRBV11-3
D: TRBD1
CDR3: ASSLDPTGASYEQY

V: TRBV28
D: TRBD2
CDR3: ASSPTSGGGLGNEQY

V: TRBV10-2
D: TRBD2
CDR3: ASRDTSGSTDTQY

V: TRBV30
D: .
CDR3: ACPGEGPEAF

V: TRBV21-1
D: .
CDR3: ASSKGGTNEKLF

V: TRBV5-1
D: TRBD1
CDR3: ASSADRNYNEQF

V: TRBV4-1
D: .
CDR3: ASSRDKWYEQY

V: TRBV5-5
D: TRBD2
CDR3: ASGLAGGSNEQY

V: TRBV7-9
D: TRBD1
CDR3: ASSLEGYRGVYEQY

V: TRBV19
D: TRBD1
CDR3: ATSPGQGEAF

V: TRBV12-5
D: TRBD2
CDR3: ASGLTPSGREDTGELF

V: TRBV2
D: .
CDR3: ASSEGLDENQGEQF

V: TRBV28
D: .
CDR3: ASSPQETQY

V: TRBV15
D: TRBD1
CDR3: ATSPGTGGSYEQY

V: TRBV6-5
D: .
CDR3: ASSRPDRNTEAF

V: TRBV7-2
D: .
CDR3: ASSLIASGEGYT

V: TRBV5-6
D: .
CDR3: ASSFSRQETQY

V: TRBV7-9
D: TRBD1
CDR3: ASSGSSRQGDSNYGYT

V: TRBV5-1
D: TRBD1
CDR3: ASSLVYLSPGQEGAF

V: TRBV7-9
D: .
CDR3: ASSSTMRRNTEAF

V: TRBV28
D: .
CDR3: ASSPDSNQDEQY

V: TRBV5-1
D: .
CDR3: ASSLGGAHSYNEQF

V: TRBV6-1
D: TRBD2
CDR3: ASSVLGTSGRTDTQY

V: TRBV6-5
D: .
CDR3: ASSPGLAALQF